This passage covers 15 T cell receptor beta chains from one sample sequenced in a study of blood T cell repertoires in COVID-19. Libraries were prepared by immunoSEQ multiplex PCR; TCRdb keeps only in-frame clonotypes and omits some of them. The sample contains 350,000 to 450,000 clones, about 91% of which appear only once. Sequencing used peripheral blood. The receptors shown here come from a woman between 40 and 50 years old with COVID-19, enrolled during active disease.

This clone was detected once. The J gene is TRBJ2-7, the V gene TRBV30, with a weak D call TRBD1 (6 bases). CDR1 is GTSNPN and CDR2 is SVGIG in the germline V gene (reference sequence). V dropped 4 bases and J dropped 5 bases, with 21 bases sitting between them. CDR3 length: 15 amino acids. CDR3 amino acids: CAWKGVGQGPHEQYF. The DNA of the CDR3 is TGTGCCTGGAAGGGGGTAGGGCAGGGCCCCCACGAGCAGTACTTC.

The chain is built from TRBV6-5 and TRBJ2-7; 9 bases match TRBD1. CDR1 and CDR2 from the germline V gene are MNHEY and SVGAGI. Trimming removed 6 bases from V and 7 bases from J; junction bases left unmatched: 13. The CDR3 is made up of 15 amino acids. CDR3 region: CASSFDRGDYGEQYF. In DNA, the CDR3 is TGTGCCAGCAGCTTCGACAGGGGGGACTATGGAGAGCAGTACTTC.

V usage is TRBV2 and J usage is TRBJ1-5, with D unclear. The V gene lost 6 bases and the J gene lost 5 bases, with 11 bases spanning the gap. Germline CDR1 is SNHLY and CDR2 is FYNNEI. The CDR3 covers 13 residues. CDR3 sequence: CASSSGSDQPQHF. The DNA of the CDR3 is TGTGCCAGCAGCTCAGGATCGGATCAGCCCCAGCATTTT. Variable domain in full (rest from reference TRBV2 and TRBJ1-5): EPEVTQTPSHQVTQMGQEVILRCVPISNHLYFYWYRQILGQKVEFLVSFYNNEISEKSEIFDDQFSVERPDGSNFTLKIRSTKLEDSAMYFCASSSGSDQPQHFGDGTRLSIL.

In regard to this clone: The same CDR3 is also encoded by other DNA sequences in this sample. J is TRBJ1-5 and V is TRBV19; D ambiguous. CDR3 length: 14 amino acids. CDR1 is LNHDA and CDR2 is SQIVND in the germline V gene (reference sequence). Trimming removed 1 base from V and 1 base from J, with 5 bases in between. In DNA, the CDR3 is TGTGCCAGTAGTATAGGCAGAAGCAATCAGCCCCAGCATTTT. Protein sequence: CASSIGRSNQPQHF.

This rearrangement joins TRBV28 to TRBJ2-4; maybe TRBD1 (6 bases). CDR1 is MDHEN and CDR2 is SYDVKM in the germline V gene. V gave up 1 base and J gave up 1 base, with 14 bases separating them. The CDR3 sequence is 17 residues long. The CDR3 sequence: CASSLFTGWYAKNIQYF. The CDR3 DNA is TGTGCCAGCAGTTTATTTACAGGGTGGTATGCCAAAAACATTCAGTACTTC.

V usage is TRBV6-6 and J usage is TRBJ1-4, with 7 positions matching TRBD1. CDR3 length: 15 amino acids. Germline assignment: CDR1 MNHNY and CDR2 SVGAGI (reference sequence). Germline trimming cut 4 bases from V and 5 bases from J; bases unmatched to any gene: 7. Written as DNA, the CDR3 is TGTGCCAGCAGTTCTTACCAGGGGGGAAATGAAAAACTGTTTTTT. Amino acids: CASSSYQGGNEKLFF.

The rearrangement links TRBV29-1 to TRBJ1-5; the D gene is possibly TRBD1 (6 bases). This CDR3 has 13 residues. Per germline, CDR1 SQVTM and CDR2 ANQGSEA. V was trimmed by 5 bases and J by 7 bases, leaving 15 bases between them. This CDR3 reads CSVTQGRGQPQHF. The CDR3 region has the DNA TGCAGCGTTACCCAGGGGCGAGGGCAGCCCCAGCATTTT.

This clone was observed a handful of times. The chain links TRBV28 to TRBJ1-4; 8 positions match TRBD1. Germline V lookup: CDR1 MDHEN, CDR2 SYDVKM. Losses at the gene ends were 7 bases for V and 7 bases for J; bases not matched to a gene: 5. The CDR3 covers 13 residues. This CDR3 reads CASIPGTGEKLFF. The CDR3 region has the DNA TGTGCCAGCATCCCCGGGACAGGTGAAAAACTGTTTTTT.

This chain connects TRBV5-1 to TRBJ2-5; the D gene is possibly TRBD2 (6 bases). V was cut by 1 base and J by 7 bases, with 14 bases left in between. This CDR3 region has 14 residues. The V gene's germline CDR1 is SGHRS and CDR2 YFSETQ. In DNA, the CDR3 is TGCGCCAGCAGCTTGTCCTCTAGCGACGGGACCCAGTACTTC. It specifies CASSLSSSDGTQYF.

The chain has TRBV9 and TRBJ2-1, with a weak D call TRBD1 (6 bases). V was clipped by 0 bases and J by 5 bases, with 12 bases between them. From germline, CDR1 is SGDLS and CDR2 YYNGEE. CDR3 length: 15 amino acids. The CDR3 DNA reads TGTGCCAGCAGCGTAGTAGGGACATTAGACAATGAGCAGTTCTTC. This gives the protein CASSVVGTLDNEQFF.

This chain links TRBV5-4 with TRBJ1-1; 7 nucleotides line up with TRBD1. This CDR3 spans 13 amino acids. V shed 3 bases, J shed 4 bases, and the junction held 3 bases outside the gene matches. CDR1 and CDR2 (germline): SGHNT, YYREEE (reference sequence). The CDR3 loop reads CASSSGGTTEAFF. The CDR3 coding sequence is TGTGCCAGCAGCTCAGGGGGGACCACTGAAGCTTTCTTT.

This CDR3 reads CASSLRGQGPLMNTEAFF. DNA for the CDR3: TGTGCCAGCAGTTTAAGGGGGCAGGGCCCTCTCATGAACACTGAAGCTTTCTTT. The V and J genes are TRBV27 and TRBJ1-1; TRBD1 aligns across 7 bases. V was pared by 2 bases and J by 0 bases, with 12 bases of the junction left unmatched. The CDR3 has 18 amino acids. Germline V CDR1 and CDR2: MNHEY, SMNVEV (reference sequence).

This sequence joins TRBV18 and TRBJ1-3, with D possibly being TRBD1 (6 bases). The CDR3 loop spans 16 amino acids. The germline gives CDR1 KGHSH, CDR2 LQKENI. The V end was cut by 1 base, the J end by 1 base, with 11 bases between. DNA of the CDR3: TGTGCCAGCTCACCACTGACAGGAAAATCTGGAAACACCATATATTTT. Its translation is CASSPLTGKSGNTIYF.

The chain couples TRBV15 to TRBJ1-2; no clear D. This CDR3 comprises 13 residues. Per the germline V gene, CDR1 is LNHNV and CDR2 is YYDKDF (reference sequence). Trimming took off 0 bases at V and 5 bases at J, with 7 bases between the two ends. The CDR3 region is CATSRDRGYGYTF. The CDR3 coding sequence is TGTGCCACCAGCAGAGATAGAGGGTATGGCTACACCTTC.

This clone was counted a single time. CDR3 in DNA: TGTGCCAGCAGCCGAGGACTAGCGCTCTCCTACGAGCAGTACTTC. This translates into CASSRGLALSYEQYF. The chain combines TRBV3-1 (or the pseudogene TRBV3-2) with TRBJ2-7; 9 bases line up with TRBD2. Germline assignment: CDR1 LGHDT and CDR2 YNNKEL (reference sequence). CDR3 size: 15 residues. Germline trimming cut 4 bases from V and 0 bases from J; bases unmatched to any gene: 4.